This T cell receptor (beta chain) is from a study of metastatic and nonmetastatic thyroid tumors. CDR3 length equals 12 residues. The germline V and J ends were trimmed by 5 bases and 10 bases, with 14 bases remaining between them. The germline CDR1 and CDR2 sequences are SEHNR and FQNEAQ (reference sequence). Original processing methods: Clinicopathological groups of papillary thyroid cancer showed CDR3 differences that were used to build a distant-metastasis classifier. TCRdb recomputed clones from the PCR reads via MiXCR. TCRdb, not the original authors, processed these V and J calls. Among around 19,000 clones listed, approximately 25% were seen once. No patient received treatment before thyroid surgery.

Specimen: tumor tissue. This clonotype originated in a female donor with papillary thyroid cancer or a benign thyroid nodule (not recorded which). Some clones in this sample may be carry-over from other donors' samples. The chain couples TRBV7-9 to TRBJ1-2, with a possible D match to TRBD1 (5 bases). The chain's CDR3 is CASSRGGVDYTF. CDR3 DNA: TGTGCCAGCAGCCGCGGGGGAGTTGACTACACCTTC.